Below are 26 T cell receptor beta chains sequenced from a single sample in a study of cytomegalovirus exposure and HLA in healthy donors. The table came from immunoSEQ multiplex PCR; TCRdb's copy has only in-frame clones and leaves some out. This sample yields 250,000 to 350,000 clones, of which 88% are seen a single time; approximately 0.88% belongs to the top ten. Sequencing was carried out using PBMCs. These receptors all come from a woman in her late teens or twenties in good health and CMV-seronegative.

The chain couples TRBV9 to TRBJ2-2, with TRBD2 matching over 12 bases. The CDR3 has 17 residues. From germline, CDR1 is SGDLS and CDR2 YYNGEE. J was trimmed by 6 bases and V by 4 bases; bases with no gene match: 10. This CDR3 is CASSTGGLAGGSGELFF. In DNA, the CDR3 is TGTGCCAGCAGCACAGGGGGGCTAGCGGGAGGGTCCGGGGAGCTGTTTTTT.

The chain joins TRBV9 to TRBJ1-1; 9 nucleotides agree with TRBD1. Germline V gene sequence: CDR1 SGDLS, CDR2 YYNGEE. V lost 3 bases and J lost 7; bases outside the gene matches: 4. CDR3 length: 13 amino acids. Written as DNA, the CDR3 is TGTGCCAGCAGCGGCGACAGGGGGGGTGAAGCTTTCTTT. Translated, it gives CASSGDRGGEAFF.

This clone was recorded only once. The J gene is TRBJ1-2, the V gene TRBV15; D gene uncertain. Per the germline V gene, CDR1 is LNHNV and CDR2 is YYDKDF (reference sequence). Trimming took 0 bases from V and 6 from J, leaving 11 bases between them. This CDR3 contains 14 residues. The CDR3 sequence: CATSRDRSGDGYTF. Here the CDR3 DNA reads TGTGCCACCAGCAGAGATAGGTCGGGAGATGGCTACACCTTC.

This sequence joins TRBV9 and TRBJ2-7, with D perhaps TRBD2 (5 bases). Germline V gene sequence: CDR1 SGDLS, CDR2 YYNGEE. Trimming took off 2 bases at V and 2 bases at J, with 8 bases between the two ends. The CDR3 consists of 13 residues. The CDR3 sequence is CASSVGLAYEQYF. Written as DNA, the CDR3 is TGTGCCAGCAGCGTCGGACTTGCCTACGAGCAGTACTTC.

The V gene is TRBV6-1, the J gene TRBJ2-7, with 8 bases matching TRBD2. Germline V gene lookup returns CDR1 MNHNS and CDR2 SASEGT. This CDR3 has 15 residues. The V gene end was trimmed by 4 bases and the J gene end by 0 bases; junction bases not matched to a gene: 5. CDR3 loop: CASSVGGVGSYEQYF. Here the CDR3 DNA reads TGTGCCAGCAGTGTCGGGGGGGTTGGCTCCTACGAGCAGTACTTC.

For the CDR3, the DNA is TGTGCCAGCAGCGTAAGCGCGGGAGCGGGGACAGATACGCAGTATTTT. It codes for CASSVSAGAGTDTQYF. The chain couples TRBV9 to TRBJ2-3, with TRBD2 matching 7 bases. The CDR3 runs to 16 residues. Germline CDR1 and CDR2: SGDLS and YYNGEE. J was trimmed by 3 bases and V by 1 base; bases with no gene match: 8.

The rearrangement joins TRBV20-1 to TRBJ2-1; a weak D match, TRBD2 (5 bases). V lost 6 bases and J 9 bases, leaving 12 bases between the germline ends. CDR3 length: 11 amino acids. CDR1 is DFQATT and CDR2 is SNEGSKA in the germline V gene (reference sequence). CDR3 region: CSAKRVGEQFF. DNA of the CDR3: TGCAGTGCCAAGAGGGTCGGTGAGCAGTTCTTC.

This rearrangement joins TRBV6-5 to TRBJ1-5; 10 bases match TRBD1. Unmatched junction bases numbered 6, after V lost 5 bases and J lost 5 bases. Germline V CDR1 and CDR2: MNHEY, SVGAGI. The CDR3 spans 15 residues. The DNA of the CDR3 is TGTGCCAGCAGTCGGACAGGGGGTTTAGATCAGCCCCAGCATTTT. Translating gives CASSRTGGLDQPQHF.

This chain connects TRBV5-6 to TRBJ1-5, with 9 bases that match TRBD1. After removal of 4 bases from V and 6 bases from J, the junction contained 2 bases not matched to a gene. The CDR3 totals 13 residues. CDR1 is SGHDT and CDR2 is YYEEEE in the germline V gene. The CDR3, as DNA: TGTGCCAGCAGCACAGGGGGCGCTCAGCCCCAGCATTTT. The encoded protein is CASSTGGAQPQHF. The entire variable domain, with the rest obtained from reference TRBV5-6 and TRBJ1-5, is as follows: DAGVTQSPTHLIKTRGQQVTLRCSPKSGHDTVSWYQQALGQGPQFIFQYYEEEERQRGNFPDRFSGHQFPNYSSELNVNALLLGDSALYLCASSTGGAQPQHFGDGTRLSIL.

The chain has TRBV5-1 and TRBJ2-3, with D unresolved. V shed 4 bases and J shed 8 bases, with 17 bases lying between them. Germline CDR1 and CDR2: SGHRS and YFSETQ. The CDR3 length is 14 residues. In DNA, the CDR3 is TGCGCCAGCAGCACAGACCCGGTAGTAGTTACGCAGTATTTT. Protein sequence: CASSTDPVVVTQYF.

The J gene is TRBJ2-3, the V gene TRBV6-5, with D perhaps TRBD2 (6 bases). V was pared by 5 bases and J by 3 bases, with 9 bases between. Germline V lookup: CDR1 MNHEY, CDR2 SVGAGI. This CDR3 has 13 amino acids. The CDR3 coding sequence is TGTGCCAGCAGTGGGGCGGGAACAGATACGCAGTATTTT. Its protein product is CASSGAGTDTQYF.

The rearrangement joins TRBV27 to TRBJ2-3, with 10 bases that match TRBD2. Germline V gene sequence: CDR1 MNHEY, CDR2 SMNVEV (reference sequence). J was trimmed by 4 bases and V by 5 bases; bases with no gene match: 9. The CDR3 totals 16 residues. The chain's CDR3 is CASSALPSGSSDTQYF. DNA for the CDR3: TGTGCCAGCAGTGCCCTCCCTAGCGGGAGCTCAGATACGCAGTATTTT.

The chain carries TRBV28 and TRBJ2-7; 8 bases map to TRBD1. CDR3 length: 13 amino acids. The ends lost 5 bases at V and 6 bases at J; junction bases unmatched: 6. CDR1 is MDHEN and CDR2 is SYDVKM in the germline V gene. CDR3 amino acids: CASSLRQGSEQYF. CDR3 DNA sequence: TGTGCCAGCAGTCTACGACAGGGGAGCGAGCAGTACTTC.

This clone was seen more than once but under ten times. CDR3: CASSEAQTSGGYTF. The CDR3 DNA follows: TGTGCCAGCAGTGAAGCGCAGACGTCAGGGGGCTACACCTTC. The chain has TRBV2 and TRBJ1-2, with D possibly being TRBD1 (5 bases). Germline-derived CDR1 and CDR2 are SNHLY and FYNNEI. This CDR3 is built from 14 residues. The germline V and J ends were trimmed by 0 bases and 8 bases, with 13 bases remaining between them.

The chain couples TRBV27 to TRBJ2-1; 9 bases fit TRBD1. J lost 10 bases, V lost 5 bases, and 9 bases had no gene match. CDR3 size: 14 residues. Germline V gene lookup returns CDR1 MNHEY and CDR2 SMNVEV (reference sequence). As DNA, the CDR3 is TGTGCCAGCAGTACATCCGGGACAGGGAGGGAGCAGTTCTTC. Residues: CASSTSGTGREQFF.

In this sample, this clone turned up once. The CDR3 region has the DNA TGTGCCAGCCTTACCCCCCTCGGCGGGAGGCTGTCCGAGCAGTACTTC. Translating gives CASLTPLGGRLSEQYF. V usage is TRBV27 and J usage is TRBJ2-7; 8 nucleotides line up with TRBD2. The CDR3 runs to 16 residues. V lost 8 bases, J lost 6 bases, and 18 bases stayed unmatched. From germline, CDR1 is MNHEY and CDR2 SMNVEV (reference sequence).

The rearrangement uses TRBV5-1 and TRBJ2-7; 7 bases are a match to TRBD2. The trim removed 3 bases at V and 0 bases at J, leaving 6 bases unmatched. CDR3 length equals 15 residues. Germline V gene sequence: CDR1 SGHRS, CDR2 YFSETQ. CDR3 loop: CASSSLASGSYEQYF. CDR3 sequence (DNA): TGCGCCAGCAGCTCGTTAGCTAGCGGCTCCTACGAGCAGTACTTC.

V gene TRBV19 combines with J gene TRBJ2-2, with 8 bases fitting TRBD1. Germline CDR1 LNHDA, CDR2 SQIVND (reference sequence). V shed 9 bases and J 4 bases; nucleotides not matched to a gene: 13. CDR3 length equals 16 residues. The CDR3 bases are TGTGCCAGCTCTCGTCCGGACAGGGTGGTCACCGGGGAGCTGTTTTTT. It yields the protein CASSRPDRVVTGELFF.

This clone was counted once. One end of the junction is discordant with germline, which a read error may explain. This chain joins TRBV7-7 and TRBJ2-1, with D maybe TRBD1 (7 bases). The CDR3 spans 12 residues. Germline CDR1 and CDR2: SSHAT and FNYEAQ (reference sequence). This chain's CDR3 is CASSPQGGEQFF. The CDR3 DNA reads as TGTGCTAGCAGCCCCCAGGGGGGTGAGCAGTTCTTC.

The chain is built from TRBV6-1 and TRBJ2-7, with 9 bases lining up with TRBD1. There are 15 residues in the CDR3. Per germline, CDR1 MNHNS and CDR2 SASEGT. With 2 bases clipped from V and 6 bases from J, the junction kept 8 bases outside the gene matches. The CDR3: CASSETPTGGGEQYF. CDR3 in DNA: TGTGCCAGCAGTGAAACCCCCACAGGGGGCGGCGAGCAGTACTTC.

In the case of this clone: This sample also contains other DNA sequences that code for the same CDR3. The V and J genes are TRBV28 and TRBJ2-7, with TRBD1 matching 11 bases. The CDR3 totals 15 residues. J was trimmed by 2 bases and V by 8 bases; bases with no gene match: 8. Germline V gene sequence: CDR1 MDHEN, CDR2 SYDVKM. CDR3 bases: TGTGCCAGCTCCCGGCCGGGACAGGGGGCCTACGAGCAGTACTTC. Protein: CASSRPGQGAYEQYF.

The rearrangement joins TRBV10-1 to TRBJ2-2, with 13 bases fitting TRBD2. V was clipped by 6 bases and J by 6 bases; unmatched bases: 4. Germline CDR1 WNHNN, CDR2 SYGVQD (reference sequence). This CDR3 spans 15 amino acids. CDR3 sequence: CASSAGLAGSGELFF. CDR3 DNA sequence: TGCGCCAGCAGCGCGGGACTAGCGGGATCCGGGGAGCTGTTTTTT.

The chain couples TRBV29-1 to TRBJ2-3; 11 bases fit TRBD2. This CDR3 region has 19 residues. Trimming took 4 bases from V and 2 from J; bases not matched to a gene: 17. Germline CDR1 SQVTM, CDR2 ANQGSEA. CDR3 DNA sequence: TGCAGCGTTGTAGGGGAGGGGACCTGGACTAGCGGGTTCACAGATACGCAGTATTTT. This codes for CSVVGEGTWTSGFTDTQYF.

The chain recombines TRBV6-5 with TRBJ1-1; 9 bases line up with TRBD1. V lost 5 bases to trimming and J lost 11 bases; unmatched junction nucleotides: 12. This CDR3 has 14 amino acids. Germline CDR1 MNHEY, CDR2 SVGAGI. CDR3 amino acids: CASSQLLETGGAFF. In DNA form, the CDR3 reads TGTGCCAGCAGTCAACTTCTAGAGACAGGGGGTGCTTTCTTT.

A single count supports this clone. V gene TRBV5-1 combines with J gene TRBJ2-1; TRBD2 is a possible D gene (7 bases). V shed 3 bases and J shed 6 bases, with 16 bases lying between them. CDR3 length equals 15 residues. CDR1 is SGHRS and CDR2 is YFSETQ in the germline V gene. CDR3 coding DNA: TGCGCCAGCAGCTCCACAGGGACTAAAGGCAATGAGCAGTTCTTC. It codes for CASSSTGTKGNEQFF.

The chain is built from TRBV7-9 and TRBJ1-1; D unclear. Deletions cut 2 bases from V and 5 bases from J, with 6 bases between. This CDR3 comprises 12 residues. CDR1 is SEHNR, CDR2 FQNEAQ, per germline (reference sequence). The CDR3 DNA is TGTGCCAGCAGCTTAACCGGGACTGAAGCTTTCTTT. It codes for CASSLTGTEAFF. Complete variable domain (other parts from reference TRBV7-9 and TRBJ1-1): DTGVSQNPRHKITKRGQNVTFRCDPISEHNRLYWYRQTLGQGPEFLTYFQNEAQLEKSRLLSDRFSAERPKGSFSTLEIQRTEQGDSAMYLCASSLTGTEAFFGQGTRLTVV.